The present TCR beta chain was sequenced within a study of early T cells in non-severe SARS-CoV-2 infection. Across the study: The chains were unpaired, and the sequenced material was bulk RNA from unsorted whole blood.

About this clonotype: An end of the junction does not agree with germline; a read error may underlie this.

This CDR3 has 15 residues. Looked up from germline, CDR1 is MNHNY and CDR2 is SVGAGI (reference sequence). Individual cDNA molecules were tagged with unique molecular identifiers, the study reported. TCRdb re-derived calls from the 5' RACE reads in MiXCR, one entry per CDR3 protein. The repertoire has 50,000 to 60,000 distinct CDR3 sequences, about 7.7% of them found once; the top ten carry 3% to 4%. The chain has TRBV6-6 and TRBJ1-1; D unclear. The sample comprised whole blood. The receptor comes from an adult who was a healthcare worker with PCR-confirmed SARS-CoV-2 infection or an uninfected control (not recorded which). The CDR3 DNA sequence: TGTGCCAGCAGTTACATAAAGATGGGGAACCCTGAAGCTTTCTTT. Its translation is CASSYIKMGNPEAFF.